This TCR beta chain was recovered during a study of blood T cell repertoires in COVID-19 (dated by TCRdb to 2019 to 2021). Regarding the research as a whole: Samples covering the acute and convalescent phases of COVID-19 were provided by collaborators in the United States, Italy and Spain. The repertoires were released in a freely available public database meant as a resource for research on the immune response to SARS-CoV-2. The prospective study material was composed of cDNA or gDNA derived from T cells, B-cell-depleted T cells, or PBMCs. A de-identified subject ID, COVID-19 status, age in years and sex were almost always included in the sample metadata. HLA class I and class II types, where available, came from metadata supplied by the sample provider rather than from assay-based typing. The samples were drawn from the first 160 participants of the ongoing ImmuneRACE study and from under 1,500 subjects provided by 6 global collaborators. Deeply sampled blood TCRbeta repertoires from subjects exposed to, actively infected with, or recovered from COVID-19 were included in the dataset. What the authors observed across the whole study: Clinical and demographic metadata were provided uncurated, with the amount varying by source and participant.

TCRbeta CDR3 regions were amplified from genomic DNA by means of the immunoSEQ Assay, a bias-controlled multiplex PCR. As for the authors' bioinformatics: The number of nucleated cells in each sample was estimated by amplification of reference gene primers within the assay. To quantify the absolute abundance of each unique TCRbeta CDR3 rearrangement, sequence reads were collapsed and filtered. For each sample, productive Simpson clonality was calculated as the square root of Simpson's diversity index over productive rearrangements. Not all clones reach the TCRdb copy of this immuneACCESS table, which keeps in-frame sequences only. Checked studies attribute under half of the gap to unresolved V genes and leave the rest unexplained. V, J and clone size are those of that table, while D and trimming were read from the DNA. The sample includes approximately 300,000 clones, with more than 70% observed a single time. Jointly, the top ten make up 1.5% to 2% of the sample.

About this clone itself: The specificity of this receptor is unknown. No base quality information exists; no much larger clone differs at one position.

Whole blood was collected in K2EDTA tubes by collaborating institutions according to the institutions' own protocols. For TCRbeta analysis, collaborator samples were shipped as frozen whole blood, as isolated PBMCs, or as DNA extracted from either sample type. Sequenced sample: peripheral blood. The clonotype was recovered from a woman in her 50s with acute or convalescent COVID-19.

The CDR3 protein: CASSLGTSGRDTQYF. The bases are TGTGCCAGCAGCTTAGGGACTAGCGGGAGAGATACGCAGTATTTT. Recombination joined TRBV11-2 with TRBJ2-3, with TRBD2 identical over 13 junction bases. Germline trimming amounts to 1 base on V and 5 bases on J, with 0 as the count of junction bases outside the gene matches. CDR1 and CDR2, looked up from the germline V gene, are SGHAT and FQNNGV. The CDR3 numbers 15 residues from cysteine through phenylalanine. Of the read, only the CDR3 DNA is kept; its 45 bases are in frame from base 1.